The 32 T cell receptor beta chains below all came from one sample that was sequenced in a study of shared clonotypes between healthy human individuals. Only in-frame clones appear in the TCRdb table, and some are missing; sequencing was by immunoSEQ multiplex PCR. The sample lists more than 2,000,000 clones; more than 90% were seen once. The sequenced sample consisted of naive CD4+ T cells sorted from blood. The sample's subset: CD45RA+ positively selected. The receptors stem from a man in his late teens or twenties in good health.

The chain couples TRBV18 to TRBJ2-5; weak D call: TRBD2 (6 bases). With 2 bases removed from V and 4 bases from J, the gap between germline ends came to 11 bases. The CDR3 covers 14 residues. CDR1 is KGHSH, CDR2 LQKENI, per germline. The CDR3 region is CASSPIRGGETQYF. DNA of the CDR3: TGTGCCAGCTCACCAATTAGGGGAGGAGAGACCCAGTACTTC.

This clone came up once. The chain employs TRBV4-1 and TRBJ2-1; TRBD1 might be the D (7 bases). Trimming removed 3 bases at V and 8 bases at J, with 14 bases between. The CDR3 runs 14 residues. Looked up from germline, CDR1 is MGHRA and CDR2 is YSYEKL. The CDR3: CASSHARGVDEQFF. The DNA for the CDR3 is TGCGCCAGCAGCCACGCCAGGGGGGTGGATGAGCAGTTCTTC.

With regard to this clone: Other DNA variants within this sample encode the same CDR3. This chain links TRBV18 with TRBJ2-7; possibly TRBD2 for D (6 bases). The CDR3 extends over 14 amino acids. With 3 bases removed from V and 4 bases from J, the gap between germline ends came to 13 bases. Germline V gene data show CDR1 as KGHSH and CDR2 as LQKENI. For the CDR3, the DNA is TGTGCCAGCTCACCGAAGGGACTCTCATACGAGCAGTACTTC. This translates into CASSPKGLSYEQYF.

V is TRBV11-2 and J is TRBJ2-6, with TRBD1 identical over 7 bases. CDR1 SGHAT and CDR2 FQNNGV come from the germline V gene. This CDR3 is built from 18 residues. After removal of 3 bases from V and 0 bases from J, the junction contained 8 bases not matched to a gene. CDR3 nucleotides: TGTGCCAGCAGCTTGGGACAGATCTTTAACTCTGGGGCCAACGTCCTGACTTTC. This encodes CASSLGQIFNSGANVLTF.

The chain carries TRBV30 and TRBJ2-7; 7 nucleotides match TRBD1. Germline V lookup: CDR1 GTSNPN, CDR2 SVGIG (reference sequence). V was pared by 5 bases and J by 8 bases, with 9 bases of the junction left unmatched. The CDR3 loop spans 12 amino acids. The CDR3 region has the DNA TGTGCCTGGGGGGGATTACAGGGGCAGCAGTACTTC. Protein sequence: CAWGGLQGQQYF.

The chain is built from TRBV9 and TRBJ2-2; TRBD2 is a possible D gene (5 bases). The CDR3 has 15 residues. CDR1 is SGDLS and CDR2 is YYNGEE in the germline V gene. V lost 1 base, J lost 3 bases, and 10 bases lay in between. The CDR3 is CASSVMPGDTGELFF. CDR3 bases: TGTGCCAGCAGCGTAATGCCCGGGGACACCGGGGAGCTGTTTTTT.

In this sample, this clone turned up once. The rearrangement joins TRBV30 to TRBJ1-6; D remains unclear. The CDR3 totals 13 residues. V was cut by 4 bases and J by 9 bases, with 13 bases left in between. CDR1 is GTSNPN and CDR2 is SVGIG in the germline V gene (reference sequence). The CDR3 coding sequence is TGTGCCTGGACCAAAGACGTCAGTTCACCCCTCCACTTT. The encoded protein is CAWTKDVSSPLHF.

The CDR3 coding sequence is TGTGCCAGCAGCTTAGCAGGGACAGGAGGGATTGAAGCTTTCTTT. The encoded protein is CASSLAGTGGIEAFF. This chain connects TRBV7-9 to TRBJ1-1, with 8 bases matching TRBD1. This CDR3 comprises 15 residues. Looked up from germline, CDR1 is SEHNR and CDR2 is FQNEAQ (reference sequence). V gave up 0 bases and J gave up 7 bases; unmatched junction bases: 7.

The rearrangement uses TRBV15 and TRBJ1-6; D is undetermined. V lost 2 bases and J 4 bases, leaving 3 bases between the germline ends. CDR3 length: 13 amino acids. CDR1 is LNHNV, CDR2 YYDKDF, per germline (reference sequence). CDR3 in amino acids: CATSRIYNSPLHF. In DNA, the CDR3 is TGTGCCACCAGCAGAATTTATAATTCACCCCTCCACTTT.

Comment on this clone: Other DNA sequences in the sample encode the same CDR3. The chain combines TRBV5-1 with TRBJ2-3, with D uncertain. Germline values: CDR1 SGHRS, CDR2 YFSETQ. Deletions cut 1 base from V and 2 bases from J, with 2 bases between. This CDR3 comprises 12 residues. DNA of the CDR3: TGCGCCAGCAGCTTGCCCACAGATACGCAGTATTTT. This sequence encodes CASSLPTDTQYF.

The CDR3 sequence is CASSIPGTRKGTQYF. For the CDR3, the DNA is TGTGCCAGCAGCATCCCCGGGACTCGGAAAGGGACCCAGTACTTC. The V call is TRBV21-1, the J call TRBJ2-5; TRBD2, the D gene given by the table, was not confirmed from the DNA. TRBV21-1 is a known pseudogene. This CDR3 spans 15 amino acids.

V and J are TRBV19 and TRBJ1-1; D is uncertain. Trimming stripped 3 bases from V and 2 bases from J, with 13 bases between. Germline values: CDR1 LNHDA, CDR2 SQIVND (reference sequence). The CDR3 is made up of 15 amino acids. The CDR3 region has the DNA TGTGCCAGTAGTATCTTCTACGGGTCAAACACTGAAGCTTTCTTT. It translates to CASSIFYGSNTEAFF.

This chain uses TRBV27 with TRBJ2-4; tentative D call: TRBD2 (7 bases). With 7 bases removed from V and 3 bases from J, the gap between germline ends came to 19 bases. Germline-derived CDR1 and CDR2 are MNHEY and SMNVEV (reference sequence). The CDR3 loop spans 16 amino acids. This CDR3 is CASTQAGGLGKNIQYF. Here the CDR3 DNA reads TGTGCCAGCACTCAGGCCGGGGGGCTGGGCAAAAACATTCAGTACTTC.

The chain recombines TRBV6-6 with TRBJ2-7; TRBD1 is a possible D gene (5 bases). The CDR3 is made up of 15 amino acids. The germline V and J ends were trimmed by 1 base and 3 bases, with 13 bases remaining between them. The germline V gene has CDR1 MNHNY and CDR2 SVGAGI (reference sequence). CDR3 bases: TGTGCCAGCAGTTACTTGCCAGGGTATGACTACGAGCAGTACTTC. It translates to CASSYLPGYDYEQYF.

In regard to this clone: Other DNA sequences from this sample encode an identical CDR3 as well. The chain carries TRBV6-5 and TRBJ2-6; D unclear. Germline V gene data show CDR1 as MNHEY and CDR2 as SVGAGI. There are 12 residues in the CDR3. Deletions cut 6 bases from V and 7 bases from J, with 7 bases between. CDR3 sequence: CASSRTANVLTF. The CDR3, as DNA: TGTGCCAGCAGCCGGACCGCCAACGTCCTGACTTTC.

The chain carries TRBV9 and TRBJ2-3, with TRBD1 identical over 7 bases. The CDR3 covers 15 residues. The J segment lost 1 base and the V segment lost 2 bases, leaving 4 bases of the junction unmatched. CDR1 is SGDLS and CDR2 is YYNGEE in the germline V gene. Here the CDR3 reads CASSVWTGRTDTQYF. As DNA, the CDR3 is TGTGCCAGCAGCGTGTGGACAGGCCGCACAGATACGCAGTATTTT.

The CDR3 DNA is TGTGCCAGCAGCTTAGCGACAGGGTTCGGCACTGAAGCTTTCTTT. This gives the protein CASSLATGFGTEAFF. The V gene is TRBV7-2, the J gene TRBJ1-1, with 7 bases that match TRBD1. This CDR3 region has 15 residues. Per germline, CDR1 SGHTA and CDR2 FQGNSA. With V trimmed by 0 bases and J by 4 bases, 5 bases remained unmatched.

The V and J genes are TRBV19 and TRBJ2-5; D unresolved. Trimming took 0 bases from V and 1 from J, leaving 9 bases between them. Germline CDR1 LNHDA, CDR2 SQIVND (reference sequence). The CDR3 consists of 15 residues. For the CDR3, the DNA is TGTGCCAGTAGTATAGATCAAAGTACCCAAGAGACCCAGTACTTC. Amino acids: CASSIDQSTQETQYF.

This clone showed up just once. V gene TRBV6-1 combines with J gene TRBJ1-1; a weak D match, TRBD1 (5 bases). CDR1 is MNHNS, CDR2 SASEGT, per germline. The CDR3 totals 13 residues. With 8 bases removed from V and 8 bases from J, the gap between germline ends came to 18 bases. The CDR3 nucleotides are TGTGCCAGCTTAGAAGGGGCTTATCCCGAAGCTTTCTTT. Its translation: CASLEGAYPEAFF.

This clone has only one observation. The chain has TRBV5-5 and TRBJ1-3; D is perhaps TRBD1 (6 bases). Trimming stripped 4 bases from V and 4 bases from J, with 15 bases between. The germline CDR1 and CDR2 sequences are SGHKS and YYEKEE (reference sequence). The CDR3 spans 15 residues. In nucleotides, the CDR3 is TGTGCCAGCAGCCGCACCACAGGGTCGGGAAACACCATATATTTT. It specifies CASSRTTGSGNTIYF.

This clone appeared once. This rearrangement joins TRBV5-6 to TRBJ1-1; D remains unclear. The germline V and J ends were trimmed by 0 bases and 4 bases, with 7 bases remaining between them. This CDR3 has 13 amino acids. Looked up from germline, CDR1 is SGHDT and CDR2 is YYEEEE. The CDR3 sequence is CASSLAATTEAFF. For the CDR3, the DNA is TGTGCCAGCAGCTTGGCGGCTACCACTGAAGCTTTCTTT.

The rearrangement links TRBV7-9 to TRBJ1-2; 9 bases match TRBD1. Germline CDR1 SEHNR, CDR2 FQNEAQ (reference sequence). Trimming at V came to 6 bases and at J to 1 base, leaving 12 bases not matched to a gene. This CDR3 region has 17 residues. CDR3 region: CASRPLQGAPLNYGYTF. In DNA form, the CDR3 reads TGTGCCAGCAGACCATTACAGGGGGCACCTCTTAACTATGGCTACACCTTC.

This clone appeared once. The V and J genes are TRBV5-6 and TRBJ2-7; 11 bases are a match to TRBD1. The CDR3 contains 16 residues. Losses at the gene ends were 1 base for V and 2 bases for J; bases not matched to a gene: 5. CDR1 is SGHDT, CDR2 YYEEEE, per germline. The CDR3 nucleotides are TGTGCCAGCAGCTTGTGGGACAGGGGGGTGGCCTACGAGCAGTACTTC. Encoded protein: CASSLWDRGVAYEQYF.

The count of this clone is one. This chain joins TRBV15 and TRBJ1-1, with no clear D. Germline values: CDR1 LNHNV, CDR2 YYDKDF (reference sequence). CDR3 length equals 13 residues. Trimming took off 4 bases at V and 1 base at J, with 7 bases between the two ends. The CDR3 reads CATSMAKNTEAFF. The CDR3 DNA is TGTGCCACCAGCATGGCAAAGAACACTGAAGCTTTCTTT.

The V and J genes are TRBV27 and TRBJ2-3; unclear D gene. The V end was cut by 9 bases, the J end by 1 base, with 11 bases between. Per germline, CDR1 MNHEY and CDR2 SMNVEV (reference sequence). The CDR3 is 13 amino acids. The CDR3 spells CASIKRGTDTQYF. The CDR3 bases are TGTGCCAGTATAAAACGGGGCACAGATACGCAGTATTTT.

J is TRBJ2-7 and V is TRBV5-4; perhaps TRBD2 as D (6 bases). There are 14 residues in the CDR3. Germline V gene lookup returns CDR1 SGHNT and CDR2 YYREEE (reference sequence). The V end was cut by 5 bases, the J end by 5 bases, with 17 bases between. Here the CDR3 DNA reads TGTGCCAGCAGTCGGGAGCCAGGGTTGAACGAGCAGTACTTC. Its translation: CASSREPGLNEQYF.

This chain links TRBV2 with TRBJ1-2, with a weak D call TRBD1 (6 bases). The length of the CDR3 is 13 residues. Germline CDR1 SNHLY, CDR2 FYNNEI. V lost 7 bases to trimming and J lost 4 bases, with 13 bases between them. The CDR3 reads CASTGDRTYGYTF. The CDR3 region has the DNA TGTGCCAGCACGGGAGACAGGACCTATGGCTACACCTTC. The full variable domain, completed using reference TRBV2 and TRBJ1-2, is EPEVTQTPSHQVTQMGQEVILRCVPISNHLYFYWYRQILGQKVEFLVSFYNNEISEKSEIFDDQFSVERPDGSNFTLKIRSTKLEDSAMYFCASTGDRTYGYTFGSGTRLTVV.

The V gene is TRBV7-8, the J gene TRBJ1-1; D unclear. Germline V gene lookup returns CDR1 SGHVS and CDR2 FQNEAQ. Trimming removed 6 bases at V and 3 bases at J, with 14 bases between. CDR3 length equals 14 residues. CDR3 protein: CASRDRTGDTEAFF. The CDR3, as DNA: TGTGCCAGCAGGGACCGGACCGGGGACACTGAAGCTTTCTTT.

The rearrangement links TRBV2 to TRBJ2-4; tentative D call: TRBD2 (7 bases). The CDR3 is 14 amino acids. V lost 7 bases, J lost 6 bases, and 16 bases lay in between. The V gene's germline CDR1 is SNHLY and CDR2 FYNNEI. The CDR3 region is CASIVEGGRNIQYF. In DNA form, the CDR3 reads TGTGCCAGCATTGTGGAGGGGGGGAGAAACATTCAGTACTTC.

V gene TRBV6-1 combines with J gene TRBJ1-1, with unresolved D. The CDR3 sequence is 15 residues long. V lost 0 bases and J lost 5, with 13 bases in between. CDR1 and CDR2 from the germline V gene are MNHNS and SASEGT. CDR3 protein: CASSEAWSPETEAFF. The CDR3 DNA is TGTGCCAGCAGTGAAGCTTGGTCCCCGGAGACTGAAGCTTTCTTT.

The chain joins TRBV9 to TRBJ2-2; D not certain. This CDR3 comprises 14 residues. Germline CDR1 and CDR2: SGDLS and YYNGEE. Between the trimmed V and J ends, which lost 1 base and 1 base, there was a span of 5 bases. CDR3 loop: CASSVYRNTGELFF. The CDR3 DNA is TGTGCCAGCAGCGTATACAGGAACACCGGGGAGCTGTTTTTT.

The chain is built from TRBV5-4 and TRBJ2-7, with TRBD1 identical over 9 bases. Trimming cost V 4 bases and J 5 bases; bases outside gene matches: 7. The germline V gene encodes CDR1 SGHNT and CDR2 YYREEE (reference sequence). The CDR3 is made up of 14 amino acids. Here the CDR3 reads CASSPAGTGNEQYF. The DNA for the CDR3 is TGTGCCAGCAGCCCGGCGGGGACAGGGAACGAGCAGTACTTC.